The 5 T cell receptor beta chains given below trace back to one sample, sequenced in a study of metastatic and nonmetastatic thyroid tumors. All patients were untreated before thyroid surgery. MiXCR re-clonotyped the PCR reads for TCRdb. Counted here are tens of thousands of clones, about 12% occurring once; the ten biggest clones make up approximately 8.8%. The sample consisted of tumor tissue. The receptors come from a female donor with papillary thyroid cancer or a benign thyroid nodule (not recorded which). Some clones in this sample may be carry-over from other donors' samples.

At least ten counts were recorded for this clone. This chain links TRBV28 with TRBJ1-2, with 7 bases matching TRBD1. The germline CDR1 and CDR2 sequences are MDHEN and SYDVKM. J lost 8 bases, V lost 1 base, and 10 bases had no gene match. CDR3 length equals 15 residues. This CDR3 reads CASSLLSGGGEGYTF. The CDR3 coding sequence is TGTGCCAGCAGTTTATTGAGTGGAGGGGGCGAAGGCTACACCTTC.

This clone has ten or more counts. The chain links TRBV6-5 to TRBJ1-2; D is unclear. Germline V lookup: CDR1 MNHEY, CDR2 SVGAGI. The CDR3 has 14 residues. V was pared by 2 bases and J by 8 bases, with 15 bases between. CDR3 nucleotide sequence: TGTGCCAGCAGTTACCGAGAAGGCGCAACGGGCTACACCTTC. Its protein product is CASSYREGATGYTF.

The genes are TRBV29-1 and TRBJ2-3, with 12 bases that match TRBD2. Germline trimming cut 3 bases from V and 4 bases from J; bases unmatched to any gene: 2. In germline, CDR1 is SQVTM, CDR2 ANQGSEA. This CDR3 is 14 amino acids long. CDR3 coding DNA: TGCAGCGTTGAGCTAGCGGGAGGGCCAGATACGCAGTATTTT. Its translation is CSVELAGGPDTQYF.

With regard to this clone: Just one base apart from a much larger clone, this may be a read error. The chain couples TRBV20-1 to TRBJ2-1; 8 positions agree with TRBD2. The CDR3 sequence is 10 residues long. Germline V gene sequence: CDR1 DFQATT, CDR2 SNEGSKA (reference sequence). The DNA for the CDR3 is TGCAGTGCCCCGGGGGGGATGCAGTTATTC. Protein sequence: CSAPGGMQLF.

About this clone itself: A single base separates this from a much larger clone, so it may be a read error. The rearrangement links TRBV24-1 to TRBJ2-4; TRBD1 matches at 7 bases. Germline loops: CDR1 KGHDR, CDR2 SFDVKD. After removal of 4 bases from V and 7 bases from J, the junction contained 6 bases not matched to a gene. The CDR3 extends over 14 amino acids. DNA for the CDR3: TGTGCCACCAGTGACCCGGGACAGATTAACATTCAGTACTTC. Residues: CATSDPGQINIQYF.